This TCR beta chain is drawn from a study of blood T cell repertoires in COVID-19. Study-wide background: Material from acute and convalescent COVID-19 was sourced from the United States, Italy and Spain. The cDNA or gDNA used as material had been derived from T cells, B-cell-depleted T cells, or PBMCs.

This clone occurred a few times. As handled by the study authors: How many nucleated cells were present was estimated from reference gene primer amplification. Only in-frame clones appear in the TCRdb table, and some are missing; sequencing was by immunoSEQ multiplex PCR. V and J calls plus clone size are reproduced from that table; the DNA served to infer D and trimming. This table has about 53,000 clones, roughly 90% appearing once. The CDR3 contains 16 residues. With V trimmed by 4 bases and J by 5 bases, 8 bases remained unmatched. Germline V CDR1 and CDR2: LNHDA, SQIVND (reference sequence). The source is a human donor in a cohort sampled during active COVID-19. Material for sequencing was peripheral blood. V is TRBV19 and J is TRBJ2-3; 11 bases line up with TRBD2. The CDR3 region has the DNA TGTGCCAGTAGTACGCCGCTAGCGGGGGGTGGAGATACGCAGTATTTT. Translation gives CASSTPLAGGGDTQYF. The variable domain in full, with the rest retrieved from reference TRBV19 and TRBJ2-3, is DGGITQSPKYLFRKEGQNVTLSCEQNLNHDAMYWYRQDPGQGLRLIYYSQIVNDFQKGDIAEGYSVSREKKESFPLTVTSAQKNPTAFYLCASSTPLAGGGDTQYFGPGTRLTVL.